This TCR beta chain was sequenced in a study of blood T cell repertoires in COVID-19 (TCRdb year 2020). As for the study more broadly: The collaborator samples originated in the United States, Italy and Spain and spanned the acute and convalescent phases of COVID-19. The sample metadata nearly always contained a de-identified subject ID, COVID-19 status, age in years and sex. Subjects who had been exposed to COVID-19, were actively infected with it, or had recovered from it provided the deeply sampled blood TCRbeta repertoires that made up the dataset. Where HLA class I and class II types were available, the types were taken from metadata supplied by the sample provider, not from assay-based typing. The prospective study material was composed of cDNA or gDNA derived from T cells, B-cell-depleted T cells, or PBMCs. The samples were drawn from two sources: the first 160 participants of the ongoing ImmuneRACE study, and 1,000 to 1,500 subjects contributed by 6 global collaborators. The repertoires were made available in a free public database intended to serve as a resource for research on the immune response to SARS-CoV-2.

For this clone: There is no known antigen for this receptor. No quality values exist for individual bases; no much larger clone is one base distant.

Collaborating institutions collected whole blood in K2EDTA tubes following their own protocols. For TCRbeta analysis, collaborator samples were shipped as frozen whole blood, as isolated PBMCs, or as DNA extracted from either sample type. On the study overall, not on this receptor specifically: The amount of clinical and demographic metadata varied by source and participant and was provided uncurated.

TCRbeta CDR3 regions were amplified from genomic DNA using the immunoSEQ Assay, a bias-controlled multiplex PCR. The original methods were these. Within the assay, amplification of reference gene primers was used to estimate how many nucleated cells each sample contained. Sequence reads were collapsed and filtered to measure the absolute abundance of every unique TCRbeta CDR3 rearrangement. Productive Simpson clonality was computed per sample as the square root of Simpson's diversity index over productive rearrangements. TCRdb carries this immuneACCESS record with in-frame sequences only. Its versions omit some clonotypes, under half of them owing to an unresolved V gene in the studies checked, with the rest unexplained. V, J and clone size reflect that table, while D and trimming were determined from the DNA. The sample profile shows 80,000 to 90,000 clones; around nine tenths of them were found once. Jointly, the top ten make up around 5% of the sample.

Trimming accounts for 5 bases at V and 0 bases at J, while the number of junction bases matched to no gene is 5. The CDR3 measures 15 amino acids from cysteine to phenylalanine. Only CDR3 DNA remains: 45 bases, in frame from the first base. Based on the germline V gene, the CDR1 and CDR2 sequences are SGHNT and YENEEA. This sequence originates from a middle-aged man with acute or convalescent COVID-19. This chain is built from TRBV11-3 and TRBJ1-1; 8 bases in between match TRBD1. Specimen: peripheral blood. The base sequence is TGTGCCAGCAGCCACGGGACAGGAATGAACACTGAAGCTTTCTTT. This is translated as CASSHGTGMNTEAFF.